What follows describes a single T cell receptor (beta chain). These data come from a study of chemoradiotherapy in HPV16-positive cancers. Some clones are missing from TCRdb's copy, which holds only in-frame ones; the method was immunoSEQ multiplex PCR. The profile shows roughly 24,000 clones, just under 95% of them singletons. The CDR3 is 15 residues long. V shed 3 bases and J 4 bases; nucleotides not matched to a gene: 5. Germline assignment: CDR1 SEHNR and CDR2 FQNEAQ (reference sequence). The TCR originated in a human donor with HPV-associated anogenital cancer. Sequenced material: blood, taken from a patient who underwent chemoradiotherapy. V is TRBV7-9 and J is TRBJ2-1; 8 bases fit TRBD2. The DNA for the CDR3 is TGTGCCAGCAGCTTTGTACGGGGGGGATACAATGAGCAGTTCTTC. Protein sequence: CASSFVRGGYNEQFF.